These 24 T cell receptor beta chains were all obtained from the same sample, sequenced in a study of T cells after yellow fever vaccination. TCRdb reprocessed the 5' RACE reads via MiXCR and lists one record per CDR3 protein. This sample carries just under 600,000 distinct CDR3 sequences, 13% of them seen once, and the ten largest clones take around 15%. The source was PBMCs, collected on the day of the yellow fever booster vaccination. Source of these receptors: a man younger than 45 who received the YFV17D yellow fever vaccine.

This clonotype was recorded many times. The V and J genes are TRBV7-9 and TRBJ2-1; TRBD2 is a possible D gene (6 bases). The CDR3 is made up of 14 amino acids. Trimming cost V 2 bases and J 5 bases, with 10 bases left between them. Germline loops: CDR1 SEHNR, CDR2 FQNEAQ (reference sequence). The CDR3 bases are TGTGCCAGCAGCTTATCTGGCGGGGACAATGAGCAGTTCTTC. Encoded protein: CASSLSGGDNEQFF.

This clonotype appeared a few times. The rearrangement links TRBV19 to TRBJ2-3; D gene uncertain. V dropped 7 bases and J dropped 0 bases, with 11 bases sitting between them. The CDR3 runs to 14 residues. The germline V gene has CDR1 LNHDA and CDR2 SQIVND (reference sequence). CDR3 DNA sequence: TGTGCCAGTAAATGGGAAGCTAGCACAGATACGCAGTATTTT. This encodes CASKWEASTDTQYF.

In this sample, this clonotype turned up many times. This sequence joins TRBV20-1 and TRBJ2-3; 15 bases are a match to TRBD2. J gave up 3 bases and V 6 bases, and 10 bases lay outside the gene matches. Germline V CDR1 and CDR2: DFQATT, SNEGSKA (reference sequence). The CDR3 is 17 amino acids. The CDR3 bases are TGCAGTGCCATTTCCCCCGGGACTAGCGGGAGGACAGATACGCAGTATTTT. It specifies CSAISPGTSGRTDTQYF.

The rearrangement joins TRBV7-2 to TRBJ2-5; TRBD1 matches 8 bases. Looked up from germline, CDR1 is SGHTA and CDR2 is FQGNSA. The CDR3 runs to 17 residues. J was trimmed by 5 bases and V by 4 bases; bases with no gene match: 15. The DNA for the CDR3 is TGTGCCAGCAGCTCGGGTGCCGGACAGGGATTTAAGGAGACCCAGTACTTC. Its translation: CASSSGAGQGFKETQYF.

This clonotype was recorded a few times. The CDR3 nucleotides are TGTGCCAGCAGCGCCGGAGGAGGTGAGCAGTTCTTC. This translates into CASSAGGGEQFF. V usage is TRBV12-3 or TRBV12-4 and J usage is TRBJ2-1, with D maybe TRBD2 (5 bases). The CDR3 runs 12 residues. The ends were cut back, 6 bases at V and 9 bases at J, with 12 bases in the middle.

A few counts support this clonotype. V is TRBV10-1 and J is TRBJ2-7; D unresolved. Deletions cut 2 bases from V and 6 bases from J, with 20 bases between. The CDR3 runs to 16 residues. Germline V gives CDR1 WNHNN, CDR2 SYGVQD (reference sequence). The chain's CDR3 is CASSETVTQRRAEQYF. CDR3 DNA: TGCGCCAGCAGTGAGACGGTGACACAGCGCCGCGCCGAGCAGTACTTC.

The chain combines TRBV11-1 with TRBJ2-6; D is perhaps TRBD1 or TRBD2 (6 bases each). The V gene's germline CDR1 is SGHAT and CDR2 FQDESV (reference sequence). Trimming took 5 bases from V and 5 from J, leaving 25 bases between them. The CDR3 sequence is 19 residues long. Written as DNA, the CDR3 is TGTGCCAGCAGCCCCGAGGCAGGGGCAGAAGGGAGGAGGGCCAACGTCCTGACTTTC. Translation: CASSPEAGAEGRRANVLTF. Supplemented by reference TRBV11-1 and TRBJ2-6, the full variable domain reads EAEVAQSPRYKITEKSQAVAFWCDPISGHATLYWYRQILGQGPELLVQFQDESVVDDSQLPKDRFSAERLKGVDSTLKIQPAELGDSAMYLCASSPEAGAEGRRANVLTFGAGSRLTVL.

In this sample, this clonotype turned up many times. The rearrangement links TRBV5-1 to TRBJ2-1; weak D call: TRBD2 (5 bases). Per germline, CDR1 SGHRS and CDR2 YFSETQ. The CDR3 has 14 residues. V was shortened by 5 bases and J by 8 bases, with 17 bases between the two germline ends. CDR3 in DNA: TGCGCCAGCAGATTAGAGGTACTAGTAGATGAGCAGTTCTTC. Its protein product is CASRLEVLVDEQFF.

There are a few counts of this clonotype. The rearrangement joins TRBV15 to TRBJ2-4; no firm D call. Germline CDR1 reads LNHNV; CDR2 reads YYDKDF (reference sequence). CDR3 length: 13 residues. The V gene lost 8 bases and the J gene lost 6 bases, with 14 bases spanning the gap. CDR3 DNA: TGTGCCACCGCCCCCAATCTCGGAAACATTCAGTACTTC. Translating gives CATAPNLGNIQYF. Complete variable domain (other parts from reference TRBV15 and TRBJ2-4): DAMVIQNPRYQVTQFGKPVTLSCSQTLNHNVMYWYQQKSSQAPKLLFHYYDKDFNNEADTPDNFQSRRPNTSFCFLDIRSPGLGDTAMYLCATAPNLGNIQYFGAGTRLSVL.

The chain joins TRBV29-1 to TRBJ1-1; TRBD1 matches 7 bases. The trim removed 7 bases at V and 7 bases at J, leaving 15 bases unmatched. This CDR3 has 14 residues. CDR1 and CDR2 from the germline V gene are SQVTM and ANQGSEA. The CDR3 loop reads CSGQSGTARGEAFF. The CDR3 DNA reads TGCAGCGGCCAATCCGGGACAGCTAGGGGTGAAGCTTTCTTT.

This clonotype was picked up a small number of times. One junction end disagrees with the germline gene, perhaps due to a read error. This chain joins TRBV30 and TRBJ2-2; 8 bases are a match to TRBD2. Germline V gene data show CDR1 as GTSNPN and CDR2 as SVGIG (reference sequence). The CDR3 has 15 amino acids. Here the CDR3 DNA reads TGTGCCTGGAGTCTCGGTAGCGGGAACCCCGGGGAGCTGTTTTTT. Translated, it gives CAWSLGSGNPGELFF.

This clonotype came up a few times. The DNA of the CDR3 is TGCGCCAGCAGGACCGGGGACCTGTACGAGCAGTACTTC. Its translation is CASRTGDLYEQYF. This rearrangement joins TRBV10-2 to TRBJ2-7, with D perhaps being TRBD1 or TRBD2 (5 bases each). Germline V lookup: CDR1 WSHSY, CDR2 SAAADI. CDR3 size: 13 residues. Trimming removed 6 bases at V and 4 bases at J, with 13 bases between.

This clonotype came up a few times. The J gene is TRBJ2-1, the V gene TRBV27; TRBD2 matches 8 bases. CDR3 length: 17 residues. CDR1 is MNHEY and CDR2 is SMNVEV in the germline V gene (reference sequence). V trimming: 2 bases; J trimming: 2 bases; junction bases outside the gene matches: 8. DNA of the CDR3: TGTGCCAGCAGTTTAAGGGCCAGCGGGGGCCCCTACAATGAGCAGTTCTTC. Translated, it gives CASSLRASGGPYNEQFF.

This chain joins TRBV27 and TRBJ2-3; either TRBD1 or TRBD2 may supply D (5 bases each). CDR1 and CDR2 (germline): MNHEY, SMNVEV (reference sequence). The CDR3 runs 15 residues. V was clipped by 10 bases and J by 0 bases, with 17 bases between them. The CDR3 loop reads CAIRRFGGSTDTQYF. CDR3 in DNA: TGTGCCATCCGCCGCTTTGGGGGAAGCACAGATACGCAGTATTTT.

The chain uses TRBV6-2 or TRBV6-3 and TRBJ1-1; D might be TRBD1 (5 bases). V shed 5 bases and J shed 8 bases, with 15 bases lying between them. The germline V gene has CDR1 MNHEY and CDR2 SVGEGT. The CDR3 length is 13 residues. The CDR3 reads CASSHNRDREAFF. The CDR3 nucleotides are TGTGCCAGCAGTCACAACCGGGACCGGGAAGCTTTCTTT.

This clonotype was recorded many times. This chain links TRBV20-1 with TRBJ2-5, with D unclear. The germline V and J ends were trimmed by 6 bases and 7 bases, with 21 bases remaining between them. CDR3 length equals 14 residues. From germline, CDR1 is DFQATT and CDR2 SNEGSKA (reference sequence). CDR3 protein: CSAPPGPGDGTQYF. CDR3 in DNA: TGCAGTGCACCCCCTGGCCCGGGCGACGGGACCCAGTACTTC.

In its sample, this clonotype was seen a few times. The chain uses TRBV7-9 and TRBJ2-1, with D perhaps TRBD1 (5 bases). CDR3 size: 14 residues. Germline values: CDR1 SEHNR, CDR2 FQNEAQ (reference sequence). V was cut by 4 bases and J by 6 bases, with 13 bases left in between. CDR3 sequence (DNA): TGTGCCAGCAGCTCAGGGTCCCGGAGCAATGAGCAGTTCTTC. Translating gives CASSSGSRSNEQFF.

This rearrangement joins TRBV12-3 or TRBV12-4 to TRBJ2-4; possibly TRBD2 for D (7 bases). CDR3 length: 14 residues. Trimming cost V 3 bases and J 6 bases, with 12 bases left between them. In DNA, the CDR3 is TGTGCCAGCAGTTTTGGGGGGGCTGGAAACATTCAGTACTTC. Translating it yields CASSFGGAGNIQYF.

The V gene is TRBV29-1, the J gene TRBJ1-1; TRBD1 matches at 8 bases. Germline V gene sequence: CDR1 SQVTM, CDR2 ANQGSEA. The CDR3 extends over 15 amino acids. Trimming at V came to 7 bases and at J to 7 bases, leaving 17 bases not matched to a gene. The CDR3 spells CSGRGQGGSFYEAFF. In DNA, the CDR3 is TGCAGCGGCCGAGGACAGGGAGGGTCCTTTTATGAAGCTTTCTTT. Looking up the rest from reference TRBV29-1 and TRBJ1-1 gives the full variable domain: SAVISQKPSRDICQRGTSLTIQCQVDSQVTMMFWYRQQPGQSLTLIATANQGSEATYESGFVIDKFPISRPNLTFSTLTVSNMSPEDSSIYLCSGRGQGGSFYEAFFGQGTRLTVV.

This chain uses TRBV4-1 with TRBJ2-7; D ambiguous. This CDR3 is built from 14 residues. The germline gives CDR1 MGHRA, CDR2 YSYEKL. The V gene lost 2 bases and the J gene lost 2 bases, with 10 bases spanning the gap. In DNA form, the CDR3 reads TGCGCCAGCAGCCAACTGGGCAGGCCCTACGAGCAGTACTTC. Its protein product is CASSQLGRPYEQYF.

This clonotype appeared once. A much bigger clone sits one base away, suggesting this may be a read error. The rearrangement uses TRBV6-2 or TRBV6-3 and TRBJ2-2, with TRBD2 as a possible D gene (5 bases). Germline assignment: CDR1 MNHEY and CDR2 SVGEGT. This CDR3 is built from 14 residues. Trimming removed 9 bases from V and 4 bases from J, with 15 bases in between. The chain's CDR3 is CARSSSESTGELFF. CDR3 sequence (DNA): TGTGCCAGAAGTAGTAGCGAGAGCACCGGGGAGCTGTTTTTT.

This clonotype was counted a few times. The chain links TRBV7-6 to TRBJ1-2, with D unclear. The V and J ends lost 5 bases and 7 bases respectively, with 14 bases between them. Germline V CDR1 and CDR2: SGHVS, FNYEAQ. CDR3 length: 13 residues. The CDR3 coding sequence is TGTGCCAGCAGCGTCGAGACGTTGTCTGGCTACACCTTC. It codes for CASSVETLSGYTF.

The gene calls are TRBV28 and TRBJ2-5; 10 bases map to TRBD2. Trimming took 5 bases from V and 1 from J; bases not matched to a gene: 10. The CDR3 covers 17 residues. Germline CDR1 is MDHEN and CDR2 is SYDVKM. CDR3: CASSPILTSGFQETQYF. CDR3 DNA: TGTGCCAGCAGTCCGATACTGACTAGCGGGTTCCAAGAGACCCAGTACTTC.

This rearrangement joins TRBV5-4 to TRBJ2-3; weak D call: TRBD1 (5 bases). Trimming removed 4 bases from V and 0 bases from J, with 15 bases in between. The CDR3 contains 16 residues. The germline V gene encodes CDR1 SGHNT and CDR2 YYREEE (reference sequence). CDR3: CASSPGHSTSTDTQYF. For the CDR3, the DNA is TGTGCCAGCAGCCCTGGACATTCGACCAGCACAGATACGCAGTATTTT.